This T cell receptor beta chain was identified during a study of T cell responses to AZD1222 COVID-19 vaccine. As for the study in general: Whether given at about 4 or about 12 weeks, second doses were pooled.

Study-wide results and caveats: There were mostly white British donors and more females than males, and clonal diversity was possibly underestimated. Researchers report vaccine-associated CD4 TCRs spanning spike, with dominance at 160-218 and 743-854.

In regard to this clone: Its antigen is not identified.

The CDR3 has 15 amino acids. V lost 4 bases, J lost 5 bases, and 7 bases stayed unmatched. Per germline, CDR1 MNHEY and CDR2 SVGAGI. Sequencing used immunoSEQ multiplex PCR; TCRdb keeps in-frame clones, though not all of them. This sample has some 150,000 clones, with less than 95% found just once. The source is an adult in good health. Specimen: peripheral blood, collected on day 0 of AZD1222 vaccination. The chain combines TRBV6-5 with TRBJ1-2; 10 bases agree with TRBD1. The CDR3 loop reads CASSLSGTGVYGYTF. The CDR3 DNA reads as TGTGCCAGCAGTTTATCCGGGACAGGGGTATATGGCTACACCTTC.